These 26 T cell receptor beta chains came from one sample sequenced in a study of shared clonotypes between healthy human individuals. Some clones are missing from TCRdb's copy, which holds only in-frame ones; the method was immunoSEQ multiplex PCR. This table holds roughly 640,000 clones, approximately 97% found once. Sequenced material: naive CD4+ T cells sorted from blood. Described subset: CD45RA+ positively selected. These receptors were taken from a woman between 25 and 40 years old in good health.

V is TRBV7-9 and J is TRBJ1-2; D is unclear. CDR3 length: 16 amino acids. Trimming took 1 base from V and 7 from J, leaving 19 bases between them. Germline lookup yields CDR1 SEHNR and CDR2 FQNEAQ (reference sequence). The CDR3 spells CASSLVWSPVLGGYTF. In DNA, the CDR3 is TGTGCCAGCAGCTTAGTGTGGTCACCTGTGCTCGGTGGCTACACCTTC.

The chain recombines TRBV7-7 with TRBJ2-3; 13 bases line up with TRBD2. Germline V gene lookup returns CDR1 SSHAT and CDR2 FNYEAQ (reference sequence). V shed 5 bases, J shed 5 bases, and the junction held 7 bases outside the gene matches. The length of the CDR3 is 16 residues. The CDR3 sequence is CASSLGLAGAGDTQYF. The CDR3 DNA follows: TGTGCCAGCAGCCTTGGACTAGCGGGAGCGGGAGATACGCAGTATTTT.

CDR3 coding DNA: TGTGCCAGCAGCGAAGGTTTGGGAGGGCGGCGGGAGGGAAGGGGTGAGCAGTTCTTC. This translates into CASSEGLGGRREGRGEQFF. The chain is built from TRBV9 and TRBJ2-1, with 9 bases fitting TRBD2. Trimming took 3 bases from V and 9 from J; bases not matched to a gene: 22. Per germline, CDR1 SGDLS and CDR2 YYNGEE. The CDR3 length is 19 residues.

This rearrangement joins TRBV5-1 to TRBJ1-2; TRBD1 is a possible D gene (6 bases). Germline V gives CDR1 SGHRS, CDR2 YFSETQ. The CDR3 totals 12 residues. Trimming took 2 bases from V and 8 from J, leaving 10 bases between them. The CDR3 loop reads CASSFSGDGYTF. The CDR3 coding sequence is TGCGCCAGCAGCTTTTCAGGGGACGGCTACACCTTC.

This sequence joins TRBV5-1 and TRBJ2-2, with a weak D call TRBD2 (6 bases). The V gene's germline CDR1 is SGHRS and CDR2 YFSETQ. This CDR3 is built from 15 residues. Trimming stripped 1 base from V and 7 bases from J, with 14 bases between. The chain's CDR3 is CASSLSSAGYGELFF. The CDR3 nucleotides are TGCGCCAGCAGCTTGTCATCAGCGGGCTACGGGGAGCTGTTTTTT.

The chain employs TRBV5-5 and TRBJ2-7, with a tentative D call TRBD1 (5 bases). V was clipped by 4 bases and J by 2 bases, with 13 bases between them. CDR1 and CDR2 (germline): SGHKS, YYEKEE (reference sequence). This CDR3 has 14 residues. CDR3 residues: CASSILTGAYEQYF. DNA of the CDR3: TGTGCCAGCAGCATCTTAACAGGAGCCTACGAGCAGTACTTC.

The chain carries TRBV21-1 and TRBJ2-1; TRBD2, the table's D call, lacks a check against the DNA. TRBV21-1 is shown as a pseudogene. This CDR3 has 16 residues. CDR3 loop: CASSKVTRWEGNEQFF. CDR3 in DNA: TGTGCCAGCAGCAAAGTAACTAGGTGGGAGGGGAATGAGCAGTTCTTC.

The V and J genes are TRBV5-1 and TRBJ1-3; TRBD1 aligns across 9 bases. V lost 4 bases and J lost 5; bases outside the gene matches: 4. In germline, CDR1 is SGHRS, CDR2 YFSETQ. The CDR3 loop spans 14 amino acids. The chain's CDR3 is CASSPGQGRNTIYF. The CDR3 coding sequence is TGCGCCAGCAGCCCTGGACAGGGGAGAAACACCATATATTTT.

This clone was recorded once. The chain carries TRBV10-2 and TRBJ2-1; 9 positions agree with TRBD2. The CDR3 has 15 amino acids. CDR1 is WSHSY, CDR2 SAAADI, per germline. J gave up 8 bases and V 3 bases, and 8 bases lay outside the gene matches. This CDR3 reads CASSEIAGVWDEQFF. The DNA of the CDR3 is TGCGCCAGCAGTGAAATAGCGGGAGTCTGGGATGAGCAGTTCTTC.

The chain is built from TRBV28 and TRBJ2-7, with D maybe TRBD1 (5 bases). The CDR3 has 14 amino acids. Trimming cost V 1 base and J 3 bases, with 10 bases left between them. Germline V gene lookup returns CDR1 MDHEN and CDR2 SYDVKM. The CDR3 loop reads CASSLSPGNYEQYF. The CDR3, as DNA: TGTGCCAGCAGTTTATCCCCAGGGAACTACGAGCAGTACTTC.

The chain employs TRBV28 and TRBJ1-5; D not resolved. The CDR3 loop spans 11 amino acids. The V end lost 8 bases, the J end lost 15 bases, and 17 bases lay between the germline ends. CDR1 and CDR2 (germline): MDHEN, SYDVKM. CDR3 DNA: TGTGCCAGCGACGGTTCCCGAGAATGGCATTTT. It yields the protein CASDGSREWHF.

Only one count was recorded for this clone. Other DNA sequences within the sample encode an identical CDR3. This chain uses TRBV5-1 with TRBJ2-7; D might be TRBD2 (5 bases). Germline V gene data show CDR1 as SGHRS and CDR2 as YFSETQ. Trimming removed 0 bases at V and 3 bases at J, with 10 bases between. The CDR3 covers 14 residues. In nucleotides, the CDR3 is TGCGCCAGCAGCTTGGAGGGAGCTGGCTACGAGCAGTACTTC. Translated: CASSLEGAGYEQYF.

The CDR3, as DNA: TGTGCCATCAGTGAGTCGCAGACAGCAACTAATGAAAAACTGTTTTTT. It codes for CAISESQTATNEKLFF. The rearrangement links TRBV10-3 to TRBJ1-4, with D perhaps matching TRBD1 (5 bases). The CDR3 is made up of 16 amino acids. The germline V gene has CDR1 ENHRY and CDR2 SYGVKD. The V end lost 0 bases, the J end lost 0 bases, and 8 bases lay between the germline ends.

V and J are TRBV5-4 and TRBJ1-1; no clear D gene. V shed 0 bases and J shed 0 bases, with 12 bases lying between them. The CDR3 loop spans 16 amino acids. Germline assignment: CDR1 SGHNT and CDR2 YYREEE (reference sequence). The CDR3 sequence is CASSLALSNLNTEAFF. Here the CDR3 DNA reads TGTGCCAGCAGCTTGGCCTTGTCCAACCTGAACACTGAAGCTTTCTTT.

This clone was picked up one time. In the same sample, other DNA sequences code for this CDR3. V and J are TRBV18 and TRBJ1-5; D uncertain. Trimming stripped 0 bases from V and 7 bases from J, with 4 bases between. CDR3 size: 12 residues. CDR1 KGHSH and CDR2 LQKENI come from the germline V gene. The CDR3 protein is CASSPPGQPQHF. CDR3 DNA sequence: TGTGCCAGCTCACCACCGGGACAGCCCCAGCATTTT.

The V and J genes are TRBV28 and TRBJ1-1, with D maybe TRBD1 (6 bases). The CDR3 has 15 residues. Germline loops: CDR1 MDHEN, CDR2 SYDVKM. The ends were cut back, 5 bases at V and 1 base at J, with 14 bases in the middle. CDR3 region: CASSPWTVRNTEAFF. Written as DNA, the CDR3 is TGTGCCAGCAGTCCCTGGACAGTCCGGAACACTGAAGCTTTCTTT.

A note on this clone: Distinct nucleotide sequences in the sample also encode this CDR3. The V and J genes are TRBV28 and TRBJ1-5; weak D call: TRBD1 (5 bases). V was pared by 2 bases and J by 3 bases, with 8 bases between. This CDR3 is 14 amino acids long. Germline V gene lookup returns CDR1 MDHEN and CDR2 SYDVKM. In nucleotides, the CDR3 is TGTGCCAGCAGTTTAGGGGGTCCCAATCAGCCCCAGCATTTT. Amino acid sequence: CASSLGGPNQPQHF.

The rearrangement links TRBV5-1 to TRBJ2-7, with D perhaps TRBD1 or TRBD2 (5 bases each). CDR1 is SGHRS and CDR2 is YFSETQ in the germline V gene. The V and J ends lost 5 bases and 2 bases respectively, with 11 bases between them. CDR3 length: 13 amino acids. CDR3 DNA sequence: TGCGCCAGCAGGGGGACGTATCCCTACGAGCAGTACTTC. Protein product: CASRGTYPYEQYF. Together with reference TRBV5-1 and TRBJ2-7, the CDR3 gives the full variable domain: KAGVTQTPRYLIKTRGQQVTLSCSPISGHRSVSWYQQTPGQGLQFLFEYFSETQRNKGNFPGRFSGRQFSNSRSEMNVSTLELGDSALYLCASRGTYPYEQYFGPGTRLTVT.

V usage is TRBV4-1 and J usage is TRBJ2-3; 7 positions agree with TRBD2. Germline assignment: CDR1 MGHRA and CDR2 YSYEKL. V lost 5 bases, J lost 0 bases, and 11 bases stayed unmatched. The CDR3 runs 17 residues. CDR3 amino acids: CASSDLTSASSTDTQYF. CDR3 nucleotides: TGCGCCAGCAGCGATCTAACTAGCGCTTCTAGCACAGATACGCAGTATTTT.

Note on this clone: The sample carries other DNA sequences with the same CDR3. In nucleotides, the CDR3 is TGCAGCGTTGGTAGAAGGCTAACAGATACGCAGTATTTT. Protein: CSVGRRLTDTQYF. The chain couples TRBV29-1 to TRBJ2-3; D gene uncertain. This CDR3 is built from 13 residues. Germline CDR1 and CDR2: SQVTM and ANQGSEA. Trimming cost V 4 bases and J 3 bases, with 11 bases left between them.

The CDR3 sequence is CASSYSRGGEYGYTF. Written as DNA, the CDR3 is TGTGCCAGCAGTTACTCGAGGGGGGGCGAGTATGGCTACACCTTC. This rearrangement joins TRBV6-5 to TRBJ1-2; the D gene is possibly TRBD1 (6 bases). Trimming took off 0 bases at V and 5 bases at J, with 13 bases between the two ends. The CDR3 length is 15 residues. From germline, CDR1 is MNHEY and CDR2 SVGAGI.

Of note for this clone: The sample carries other DNA sequences with the same CDR3. This chain uses TRBV11-3 with TRBJ2-2; no reliable D call. Trimming cost V 0 bases and J 5 bases, with 4 bases left between them. Germline CDR1 reads SGHNT; CDR2 reads YENEEA. The CDR3 extends over 13 amino acids. The CDR3 protein is CASSLDRTGELFF. The DNA of the CDR3 is TGTGCCAGCAGCTTAGATCGTACCGGGGAGCTGTTTTTT.

The J gene is TRBJ2-1, the V gene TRBV10-1; possible D gene TRBD1, 6 bases. V was cut by 5 bases and J by 6 bases, with 14 bases left in between. The length of the CDR3 is 14 residues. Looked up from germline, CDR1 is WNHNN and CDR2 is SYGVQD (reference sequence). Here the CDR3 reads CASSLGGRVNEQFF. CDR3 nucleotides: TGCGCCAGCAGTCTTGGGGGCAGGGTCAATGAGCAGTTCTTC.

This chain joins TRBV18 and TRBJ1-5; perhaps TRBD1 as D (5 bases). Germline V gene lookup returns CDR1 KGHSH and CDR2 LQKENI. The V and J ends lost 2 bases and 3 bases respectively, with 11 bases between them. There are 15 residues in the CDR3. The chain's CDR3 is CASSPNPRDNQPQHF. In DNA form, the CDR3 reads TGTGCCAGCTCACCAAACCCCAGGGACAATCAGCCCCAGCATTTT.

The CDR3 sequence is CASGRYQETQYF. In DNA form, the CDR3 reads TGTGCCAGCGGAAGGTACCAAGAGACCCAGTACTTC. This sequence joins TRBV28 and TRBJ2-5; D remains unclear. V was shortened by 8 bases and J by 0 bases, with 7 bases between the two germline ends. The CDR3 loop spans 12 amino acids. CDR1 and CDR2 from the germline V gene are MDHEN and SYDVKM.

The chain links TRBV4-2 to TRBJ2-1; D may correspond to TRBD1 or TRBD2 (10 bases each). The V and J ends lost 1 base and 4 bases respectively, with 26 bases between them. CDR1 and CDR2 from the germline V gene are LGHNA and YNFKEQ. CDR3 length equals 20 residues. CDR3 nucleotide sequence: TGTGCCAGCAGCCAAGCGGCGACAGGGGGCGTACTAGCGGGGTACAATGAGCAGTTCTTC. It encodes CASSQAATGGVLAGYNEQFF.